Sequencing of this T cell receptor beta chain was carried out in a study of identical twins. Only healthy Caucasians were enrolled as donors. This clonotype was recorded many times. Trimming removed 4 bases from V and 1 base from J, with 7 bases in between. CDR1 and CDR2 (germline): SQVTM, ANQGSEA. There are 12 residues in the CDR3. Addition of a universal primer site occurred through template switching, and cDNA carried unique molecular identifiers. TCRdb independently ran MiXCR on the 5' RACE reads; one entry per CDR3 protein. The sample holds around 240,000 distinct CDR3 sequences; 8% to 11% are singletons and the top ten take about 9.1%.

The genes are TRBV29-1 and TRBJ1-1; D is ambiguous. The TCR comes from a man over 45 in good health. The sequencing input was memory T cells sorted from blood. The CDR3 nucleotides read TGCAGCGTTGGAGACCCGAACACTGAAGCTTTCTTT. Translated, it gives CSVGDPNTEAFF.